This T cell receptor (beta chain) is from a study of cytomegalovirus exposure and HLA in healthy donors. This clone was seen a handful of times. The PCR used 60 Vbeta and 13 Jbeta primers. The repertoire was sequenced with immunoSEQ multiplex PCR; TCRdb's copy has only in-frame clones and lacks some. The data contain some 120,000 clones, 9.5% of them singletons. Trimming shortened V by 4 bases and J by 4 bases, and 14 bases separated the two germline ends. This CDR3 has 15 amino acids. Germline V lookup: CDR1 LNHDA, CDR2 SQIVND (reference sequence). Sequencing was performed on PBMCs. This sequence was found in a man aged 30 to 39 in good health and CMV-seronegative. V is TRBV19 and J is TRBJ1-5, with D tentatively TRBD1 (5 bases). CDR3 region: CASSTPGRANQPQHF. In DNA, the CDR3 is TGTGCCAGTAGTACTCCCGGCAGGGCTAATCAGCCCCAGCATTTT.